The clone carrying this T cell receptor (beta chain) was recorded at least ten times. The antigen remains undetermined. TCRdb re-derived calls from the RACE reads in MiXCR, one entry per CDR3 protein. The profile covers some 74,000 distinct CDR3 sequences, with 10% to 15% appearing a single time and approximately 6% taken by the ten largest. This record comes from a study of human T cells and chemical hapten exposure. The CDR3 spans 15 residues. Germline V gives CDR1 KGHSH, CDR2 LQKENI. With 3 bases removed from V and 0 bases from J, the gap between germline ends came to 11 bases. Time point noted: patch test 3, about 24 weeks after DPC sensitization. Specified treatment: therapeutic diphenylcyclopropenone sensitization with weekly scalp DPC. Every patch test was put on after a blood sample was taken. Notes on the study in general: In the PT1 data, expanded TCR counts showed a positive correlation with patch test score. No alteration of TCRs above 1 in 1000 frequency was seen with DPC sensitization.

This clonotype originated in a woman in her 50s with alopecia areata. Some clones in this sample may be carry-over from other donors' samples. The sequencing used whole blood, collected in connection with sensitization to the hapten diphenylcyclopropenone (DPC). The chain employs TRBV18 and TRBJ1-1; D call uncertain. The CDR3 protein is CASSPGGLLNTEAFF. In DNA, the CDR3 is TGTGCCAGCTCACCCGGAGGACTGCTGAACACTGAAGCTTTCTTT.